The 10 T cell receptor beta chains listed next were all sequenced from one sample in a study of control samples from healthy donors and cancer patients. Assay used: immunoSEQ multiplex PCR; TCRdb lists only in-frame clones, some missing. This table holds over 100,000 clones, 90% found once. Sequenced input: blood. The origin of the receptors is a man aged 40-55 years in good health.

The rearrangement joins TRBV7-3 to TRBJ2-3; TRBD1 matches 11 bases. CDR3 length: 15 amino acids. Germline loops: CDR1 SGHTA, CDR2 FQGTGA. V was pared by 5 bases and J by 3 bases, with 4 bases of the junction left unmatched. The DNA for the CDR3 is TGTGCCAGCAGCCCGGGACAGGGGGGGACAGATACGCAGTATTTT. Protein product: CASSPGQGGTDTQYF.

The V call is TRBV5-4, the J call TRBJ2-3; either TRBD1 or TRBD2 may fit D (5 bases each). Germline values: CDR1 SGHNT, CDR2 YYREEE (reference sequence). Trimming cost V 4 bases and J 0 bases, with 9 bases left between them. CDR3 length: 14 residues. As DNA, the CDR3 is TGTGCCAGCAGCCGGGGACCCAGCACAGATACGCAGTATTTT. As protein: CASSRGPSTDTQYF. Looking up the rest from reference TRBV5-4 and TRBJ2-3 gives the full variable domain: ETGVTQSPTHLIKTRGQQVTLRCSSQSGHNTVSWYQQALGQGPQFIFQYYREEENGRGNFPPRFSGLQFPNYSSELNVNALELDDSALYLCASSRGPSTDTQYFGPGTRLTVL.

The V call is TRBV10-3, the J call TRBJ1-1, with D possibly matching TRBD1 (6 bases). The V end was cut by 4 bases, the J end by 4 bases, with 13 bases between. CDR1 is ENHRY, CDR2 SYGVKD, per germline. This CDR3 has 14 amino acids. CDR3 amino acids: CAISGRQDSTEAFF. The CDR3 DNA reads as TGTGCCATCAGTGGTCGACAGGATAGCACTGAAGCTTTCTTT.

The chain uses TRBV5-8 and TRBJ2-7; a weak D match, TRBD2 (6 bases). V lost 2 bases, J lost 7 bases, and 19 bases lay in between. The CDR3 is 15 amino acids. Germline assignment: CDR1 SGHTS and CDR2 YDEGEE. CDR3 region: CASSLGGVDYVEQYF. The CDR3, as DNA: TGTGCCAGCAGCTTAGGAGGGGTGGACTACGTAGAGCAGTACTTC. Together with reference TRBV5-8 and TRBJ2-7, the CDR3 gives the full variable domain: EAGVTQSPTHLIKTRGQQATLRCSPISGHTSVYWYQQALGLGLQFLLWYDEGEERNRGNFPPRFSGRQFPNYSSELNVNALELEDSALYLCASSLGGVDYVEQYFGPGTRLTVT.

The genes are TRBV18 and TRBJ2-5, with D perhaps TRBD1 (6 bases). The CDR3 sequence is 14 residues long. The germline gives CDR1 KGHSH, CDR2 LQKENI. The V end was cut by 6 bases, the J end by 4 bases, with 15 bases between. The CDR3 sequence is CASSNPGVPETQYF. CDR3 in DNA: TGTGCCAGCTCTAACCCAGGGGTTCCAGAGACCCAGTACTTC.

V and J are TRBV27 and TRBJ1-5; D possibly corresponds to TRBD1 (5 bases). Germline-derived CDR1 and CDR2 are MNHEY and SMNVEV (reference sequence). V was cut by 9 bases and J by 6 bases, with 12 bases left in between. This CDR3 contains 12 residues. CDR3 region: CASAGVGQPQHF. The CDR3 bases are TGTGCCAGTGCGGGGGTAGGTCAGCCCCAGCATTTT.

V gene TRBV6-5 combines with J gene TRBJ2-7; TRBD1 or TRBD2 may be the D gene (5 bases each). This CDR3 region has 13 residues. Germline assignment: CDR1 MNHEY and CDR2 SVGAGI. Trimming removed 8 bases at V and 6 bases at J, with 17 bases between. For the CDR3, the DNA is TGTGCCAGCGGGGCGGGCGCGGCATCCGAGCAGTACTTC. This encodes CASGAGAASEQYF.

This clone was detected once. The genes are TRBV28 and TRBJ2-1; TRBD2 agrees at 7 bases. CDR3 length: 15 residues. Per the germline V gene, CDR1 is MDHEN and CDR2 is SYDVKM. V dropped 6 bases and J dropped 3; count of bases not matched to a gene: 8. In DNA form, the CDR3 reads TGTGCCAGCAGCCAAAGCGGGGACTACTACAATGAGCAGTTCTTC. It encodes CASSQSGDYYNEQFF. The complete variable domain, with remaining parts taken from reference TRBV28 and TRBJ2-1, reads DVKVTQSSRYLVKRTGEKVFLECVQDMDHENMFWYRQDPGLGLRLIYFSYDVKMKEKGDIPEGYSVSREKKERFSLILESASTNQTSMYLCASSQSGDYYNEQFFGPGTRLTVL.

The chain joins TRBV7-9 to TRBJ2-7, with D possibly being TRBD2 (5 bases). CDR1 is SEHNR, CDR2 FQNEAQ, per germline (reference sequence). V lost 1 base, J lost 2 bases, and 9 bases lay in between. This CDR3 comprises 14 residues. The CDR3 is CASSLVGGPYEQYF. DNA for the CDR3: TGTGCCAGCAGCTTAGTAGGAGGCCCCTACGAGCAGTACTTC.

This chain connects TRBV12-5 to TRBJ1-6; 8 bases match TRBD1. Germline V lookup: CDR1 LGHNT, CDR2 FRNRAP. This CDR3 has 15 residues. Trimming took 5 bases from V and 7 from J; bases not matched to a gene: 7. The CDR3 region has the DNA TGTGCTAGTGGTCCCCCTACAGGGGGAAATTCACCCCTCCACTTT. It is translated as CASGPPTGGNSPLHF.